Shown below are 7 T cell receptor beta chains from a single sample sequenced in a study of T-cell reconstitution after alpha-beta-depleted transplantation in children. Unique molecular identifiers were used to barcode this TCRbeta library. A single record per CDR3 protein comes from TCRdb applying MiXCR to the PCR reads. The repertoire consists of about 580,000 distinct CDR3 sequences, with 23% occurring once and the leading ten covering around an eighth. The sequencing used PBMCs, mostly from graft donor cells, collected 360 days after TCRalphabeta/CD19-depleted stem cell transplant. These receptor sequences come from a boy less than two years old who had a stem cell transplant for acute myeloid leukemia, so the T cells may come from the graft donor.

The J gene is TRBJ1-1, the V gene TRBV7-2; D gene uncertain. V was trimmed by 5 bases and J by 1 base, leaving 11 bases between them. From germline, CDR1 is SGHTA and CDR2 FQGNSA. This CDR3 is 14 amino acids long. The CDR3 reads CASSALRGNTEAFF. Here the CDR3 DNA reads TGTGCCAGCAGCGCCCTACGCGGGAACACTGAAGCTTTCTTT.

This clonotype appeared many times. The rearrangement links TRBV7-2 to TRBJ2-4; D perhaps matches TRBD1 (5 bases). The CDR3 length is 16 residues. The germline V and J ends were trimmed by 1 base and 12 bases, with 22 bases remaining between them. Per germline, CDR1 SGHTA and CDR2 FQGNSA. CDR3 residues: CASSLDQGSTFLAQYF. The CDR3 nucleotides are TGTGCCAGCAGCTTAGATCAGGGCTCTACCTTCTTGGCTCAGTACTTC.

This clonotype came up a few times. The J gene is TRBJ2-7, the V gene TRBV6-5, with TRBD1 identical over 10 bases. Germline values: CDR1 MNHEY, CDR2 SVGAGI. CDR3 size: 15 residues. V shed 5 bases and J 2 bases; nucleotides not matched to a gene: 6. The CDR3 nucleotides read TGTGCCAGCAGTCGGGACAGGGGAGATACCTACGAGCAGTACTTC. Encoded protein: CASSRDRGDTYEQYF.

J is TRBJ1-4 and V is TRBV28; possible D gene TRBD1, 6 bases. The germline CDR1 and CDR2 sequences are MDHEN and SYDVKM. V was cut by 8 bases and J by 7 bases, with 20 bases left in between. The CDR3 covers 15 residues. CDR3 sequence (DNA): TGTGCCAGCGCCCCGTGGGGGGCAGAGGGTGAAAAACTGTTTTTT. Its translation is CASAPWGAEGEKLFF.

This clonotype came up many times. The V and J genes are TRBV12-3 or TRBV12-4 and TRBJ2-5, with D tentatively TRBD1 (6 bases). The V and J ends lost 5 bases and 1 base respectively, with 11 bases between them. CDR3 length: 14 amino acids. The CDR3 sequence is CASSVTGPQETQYF. The DNA of the CDR3 is TGTGCCAGCAGTGTGACAGGACCCCAAGAGACCCAGTACTTC.

This clonotype was seen a single time. The chain links TRBV18 to TRBJ2-6; TRBD1 agrees at 7 bases. CDR1 is KGHSH, CDR2 LQKENI, per germline. Losses at the gene ends were 3 bases for V and 0 bases for J; bases not matched to a gene: 14. The CDR3 is 20 residues long. This chain's CDR3 is CASSPRPSGTEYSGANVLTF. CDR3 DNA: TGTGCCAGCTCACCGCGGCCGTCCGGGACAGAATACTCTGGGGCCAACGTCCTGACTTTC. The complete variable domain, with remaining parts taken from reference TRBV18 and TRBJ2-6, reads NAGVMQNPRHLVRRRGQEARLRCSPMKGHSHVYWYRQLPEEGLKFMVYLQKENIIDESGMPKERFSAEFPKEGPSILRIQQVVRGDSAAYFCASSPRPSGTEYSGANVLTFGAGSRLTVL.

This clonotype showed up just a few times. CDR3 sequence: CASSLLGLAGEETQYF. In DNA form, the CDR3 reads TGTGCCAGCAGTTTGTTGGGACTAGCGGGGGAAGAGACCCAGTACTTC. The chain carries TRBV27 and TRBJ2-5; 14 bases agree with TRBD2. This CDR3 region has 16 residues. Germline values: CDR1 MNHEY, CDR2 SMNVEV (reference sequence). J lost 3 bases, V lost 3 bases, and 3 bases had no gene match.